This TCR beta chain was obtained from a study of T cell responses to AZD1222 COVID-19 vaccine. Repertoires were generated with immunoSEQ multiplex PCR, while TCRdb's copy carries only in-frame clones and drops some. The sample has roughly 130,000 clones, about 90% seen once. The sequence was obtained from an adult in good health. The sample consisted of peripheral blood, taken on day 0 of AZD1222 vaccination.

CDR3 sequence reads: CASSSGTVNEKLFF. DNA for the CDR3: TGCGCCAGCAGCTCCGGGACCGTTAATGAAAAACTGTTTTTT. This chain joins TRBV5-1 and TRBJ1-4; a possible D gene is TRBD1 (5 bases). Trimming removed 3 bases from V and 4 bases from J, with 10 bases in between. The CDR3 runs 14 residues. Germline-derived CDR1 and CDR2 are SGHRS and YFSETQ. Together with reference TRBV5-1 and TRBJ1-4, the CDR3 gives the full variable domain: KAGVTQTPRYLIKTRGQQVTLSCSPISGHRSVSWYQQTPGQGLQFLFEYFSETQRNKGNFPGRFSGRQFSNSRSEMNVSTLELGDSALYLCASSSGTVNEKLFFGSGTQLSVL.